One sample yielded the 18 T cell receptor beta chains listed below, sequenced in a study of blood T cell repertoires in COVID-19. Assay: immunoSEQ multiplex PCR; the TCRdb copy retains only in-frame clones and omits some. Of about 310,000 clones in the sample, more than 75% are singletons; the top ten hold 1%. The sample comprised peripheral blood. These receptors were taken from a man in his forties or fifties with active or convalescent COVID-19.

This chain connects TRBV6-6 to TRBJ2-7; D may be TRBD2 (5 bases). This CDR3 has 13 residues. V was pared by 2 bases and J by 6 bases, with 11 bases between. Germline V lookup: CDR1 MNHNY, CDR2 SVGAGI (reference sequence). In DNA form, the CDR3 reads TGTGCCAGCAGTTACATCGGGGTTGGCGAGCAGTACTTC. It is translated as CASSYIGVGEQYF.

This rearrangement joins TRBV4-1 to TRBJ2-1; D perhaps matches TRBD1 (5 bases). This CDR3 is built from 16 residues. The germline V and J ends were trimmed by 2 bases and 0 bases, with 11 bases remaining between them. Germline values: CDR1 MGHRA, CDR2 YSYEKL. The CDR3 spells CASSQRSGFSYNEQFF. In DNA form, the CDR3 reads TGCGCCAGCAGCCAACGCTCAGGGTTCTCCTACAATGAGCAGTTCTTC.

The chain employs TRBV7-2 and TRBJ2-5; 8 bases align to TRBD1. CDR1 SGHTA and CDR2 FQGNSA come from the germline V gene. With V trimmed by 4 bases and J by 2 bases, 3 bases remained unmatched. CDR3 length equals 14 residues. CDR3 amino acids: CASSSGTGQETQYF. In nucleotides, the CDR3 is TGTGCCAGCAGCTCAGGGACAGGACAAGAGACCCAGTACTTC.

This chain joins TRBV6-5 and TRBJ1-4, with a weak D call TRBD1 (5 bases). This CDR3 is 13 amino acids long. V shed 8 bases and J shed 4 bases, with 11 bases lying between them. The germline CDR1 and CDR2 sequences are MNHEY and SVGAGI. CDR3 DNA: TGTGCCAGCGCAGGGTTGGGTAATGAAAAACTGTTTTTT. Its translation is CASAGLGNEKLFF.

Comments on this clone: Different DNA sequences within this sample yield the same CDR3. CDR3 coding DNA: TGTGCCAGCAGTTTAACGGGGAATGGCTACACCTTC. Protein: CASSLTGNGYTF. The chain links TRBV28 to TRBJ1-2; no firm D call. The germline V gene encodes CDR1 MDHEN and CDR2 SYDVKM. Trimming removed 2 bases at V and 6 bases at J, with 7 bases between. The CDR3 extends over 12 amino acids.

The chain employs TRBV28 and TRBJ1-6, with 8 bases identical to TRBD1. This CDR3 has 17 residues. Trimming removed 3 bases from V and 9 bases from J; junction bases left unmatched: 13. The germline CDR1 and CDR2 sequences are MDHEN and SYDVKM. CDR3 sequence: CASSLDRQGLLGSPLHF. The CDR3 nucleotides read TGTGCCAGCAGTTTGGACCGACAGGGGTTATTAGGTTCACCCCTCCACTTT.

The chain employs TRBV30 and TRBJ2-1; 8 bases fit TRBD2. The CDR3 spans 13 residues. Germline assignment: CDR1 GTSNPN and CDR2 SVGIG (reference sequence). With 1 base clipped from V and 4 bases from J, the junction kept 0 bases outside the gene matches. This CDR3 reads CAWSAGGYNEQFF. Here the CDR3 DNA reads TGTGCCTGGAGTGCGGGAGGGTACAATGAGCAGTTCTTC.

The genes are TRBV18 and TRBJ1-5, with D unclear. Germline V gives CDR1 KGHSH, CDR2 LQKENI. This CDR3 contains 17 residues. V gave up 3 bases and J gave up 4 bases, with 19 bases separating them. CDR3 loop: CASSPGGRARLNQPQHF. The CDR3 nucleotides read TGTGCCAGCTCACCGGGAGGTAGGGCAAGACTTAATCAGCCCCAGCATTTT. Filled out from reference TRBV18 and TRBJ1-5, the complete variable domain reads NAGVMQNPRHLVRRRGQEARLRCSPMKGHSHVYWYRQLPEEGLKFMVYLQKENIIDESGMPKERFSAEFPKEGPSILRIQQVVRGDSAAYFCASSPGGRARLNQPQHFGDGTRLSIL.

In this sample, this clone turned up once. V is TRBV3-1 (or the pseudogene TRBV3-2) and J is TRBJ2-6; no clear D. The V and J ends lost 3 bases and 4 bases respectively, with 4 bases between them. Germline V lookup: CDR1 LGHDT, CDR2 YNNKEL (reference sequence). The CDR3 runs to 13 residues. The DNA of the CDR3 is TGTGCCAGCAGCCAGGGCGGGGCCAACGTCCTGACTTTC. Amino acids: CASSQGGANVLTF.

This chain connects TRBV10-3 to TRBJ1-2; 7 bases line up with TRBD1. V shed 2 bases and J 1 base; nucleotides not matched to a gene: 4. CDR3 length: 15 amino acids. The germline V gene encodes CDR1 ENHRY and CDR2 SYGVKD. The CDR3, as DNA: TGTGCCATCAGTGAGGGCCAGGGGGATAACTATGGCTACACCTTC. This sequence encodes CAISEGQGDNYGYTF.

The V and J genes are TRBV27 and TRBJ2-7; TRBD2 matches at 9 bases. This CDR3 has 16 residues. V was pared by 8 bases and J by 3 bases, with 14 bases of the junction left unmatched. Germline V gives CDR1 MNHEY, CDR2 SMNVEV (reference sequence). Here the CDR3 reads CASLKNGASGDYEQYF. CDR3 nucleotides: TGTGCCAGCCTTAAAAACGGGGCTAGCGGGGACTACGAGCAGTACTTC.

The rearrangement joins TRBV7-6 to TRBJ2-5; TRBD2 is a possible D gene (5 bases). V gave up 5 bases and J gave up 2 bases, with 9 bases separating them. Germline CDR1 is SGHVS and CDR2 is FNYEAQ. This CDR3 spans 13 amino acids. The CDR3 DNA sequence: TGTGCCAGCAGCGGTACTAGACAAGAGACCCAGTACTTC. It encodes CASSGTRQETQYF. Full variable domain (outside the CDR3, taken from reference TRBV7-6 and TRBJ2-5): GAGVSQSPRYKVTKRGQDVALRCDPISGHVSLYWYRQALGQGPEFLTYFNYEAQQDKSGLPNDRFSAERPEGSISTLTIQRTEQRDSAMYRCASSGTRQETQYFGPGTRLLVL.

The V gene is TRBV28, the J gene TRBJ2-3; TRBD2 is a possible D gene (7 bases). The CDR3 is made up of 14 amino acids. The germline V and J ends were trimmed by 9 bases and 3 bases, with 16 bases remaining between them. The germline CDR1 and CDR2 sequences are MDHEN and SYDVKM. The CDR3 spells CASTGGPRTDTQYF. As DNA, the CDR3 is TGTGCCAGTACCGGGGGGCCGAGGACAGATACGCAGTATTTT.

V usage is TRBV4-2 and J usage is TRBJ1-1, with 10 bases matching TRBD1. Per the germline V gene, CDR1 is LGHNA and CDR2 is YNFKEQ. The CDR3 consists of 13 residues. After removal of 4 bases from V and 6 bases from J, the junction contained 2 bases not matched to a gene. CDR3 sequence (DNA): TGTGCCAGCAGCCCCGGACAGGGGGCTGAAGCTTTCTTT. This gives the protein CASSPGQGAEAFF.

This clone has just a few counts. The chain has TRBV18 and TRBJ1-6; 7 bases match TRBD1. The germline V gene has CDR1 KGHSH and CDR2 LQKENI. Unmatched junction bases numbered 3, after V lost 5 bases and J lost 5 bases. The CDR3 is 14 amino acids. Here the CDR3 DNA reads TGTGCCAGCTCATCTGGGACAGATAATTCACCCCTCCACTTT. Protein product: CASSSGTDNSPLHF.

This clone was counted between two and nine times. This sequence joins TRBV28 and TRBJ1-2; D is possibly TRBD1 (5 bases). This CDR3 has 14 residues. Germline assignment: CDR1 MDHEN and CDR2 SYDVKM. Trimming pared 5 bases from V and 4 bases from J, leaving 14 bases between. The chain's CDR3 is CASSIPGRGYGYTF. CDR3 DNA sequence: TGTGCCAGCAGTATACCCGGTAGGGGCTATGGCTACACCTTC.

CDR3 coding DNA: TGTGCCAGCAGCCAAGAGGGCAGGGGTGAGGGCACTGAAGCTTTCTTT. Its translation is CASSQEGRGEGTEAFF. The chain is built from TRBV3-1 (or the pseudogene TRBV3-2) and TRBJ1-1; TRBD1 is a possible D gene (6 bases). CDR1 LGHDT and CDR2 YNNKEL come from the germline V gene (reference sequence). The CDR3 loop spans 16 amino acids. V dropped 0 bases and J dropped 4 bases, with 15 bases sitting between them.

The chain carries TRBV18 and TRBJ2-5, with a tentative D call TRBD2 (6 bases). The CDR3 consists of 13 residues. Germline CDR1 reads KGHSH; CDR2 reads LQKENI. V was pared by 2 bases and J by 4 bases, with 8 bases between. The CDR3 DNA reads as TGTGCCAGCTCACCAGGGAGGTCAGAGACCCAGTACTTC. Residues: CASSPGRSETQYF.